This TCR beta chain was documented in a study of T cell responses to AZD1222 COVID-19 vaccine. TCRdb keeps only in-frame clones here, not all; method: immunoSEQ multiplex PCR. This sample has around 160,000 clones, with approximately 90% found just once. Trimming stripped 2 bases from V and 0 bases from J, with 12 bases between. This CDR3 contains 16 residues. Per the germline V gene, CDR1 is SGHNT and CDR2 is YYREEE (reference sequence). The chain joins TRBV5-4 to TRBJ2-1; D might be TRBD2 (5 bases). The receptor's source is an adult in good health. The specimen was peripheral blood, collected on day 0 of AZD1222 vaccination. For the CDR3, the DNA is TGTGCCAGCAGCTTAGGCGGGCCTCTCTCCTACAATGAGCAGTTCTTC. Its protein product is CASSLGGPLSYNEQFF. Together with reference TRBV5-4 and TRBJ2-1, the CDR3 gives the full variable domain: ETGVTQSPTHLIKTRGQQVTLRCSSQSGHNTVSWYQQALGQGPQFIFQYYREEENGRGNFPPRFSGLQFPNYSSELNVNALELDDSALYLCASSLGGPLSYNEQFFGPGTRLTVL.